A single sample is the source of the 8 T cell receptor beta chains below, sequenced in a study of monozygotic twins with inflammatory bowel disease. From its re-call of the 5' RACE reads, TCRdb lists each CDR3 protein once, without DNA. Here the sample table reports 440,000 or so distinct CDR3 sequences. Sequencing used blood. These receptors were collected from a human donor with ulcerative colitis or Crohn's disease, or a healthy co-twin of an affected twin (not recorded which).

This chain links TRBV14 with TRBJ2-1; TCRdb indicates TRBD1, and absent DNA this call remains unverified. The germline CDR1 and CDR2 sequences are SGHDN and FVKESK. There are 16 residues in the CDR3. The CDR3 sequence is CASSRDRGVWYNEQFF.

V is TRBV7-9 and J is TRBJ1-2. The germline V gene encodes CDR1 SEHNR and CDR2 FQNEAQ (reference sequence). The CDR3 runs to 13 residues. Here the CDR3 reads CASSPNGIYGYTF. The entire variable domain, with the rest obtained from reference TRBV7-9 and TRBJ1-2, is as follows: DTGVSQNPRHKITKRGQNVTFRCDPISEHNRLYWYRQTLGQGPEFLTYFQNEAQLEKSRLLSDRFSAERPKGSFSTLEIQRTEQGDSAMYLCASSPNGIYGYTFGSGTRLTVV.

The chain has TRBV5-6 and TRBJ1-2. Germline CDR1 SGHDT, CDR2 YYEEEE. CDR3 length equals 14 residues. CDR3 residues: CASSVGQALYGYTF.

The CDR3 loop is CASSQGGLTSTDTQYF. This chain links TRBV4-1 with TRBJ2-3; TCRdb's D call of TRBD2 is untestable without DNA. CDR1 and CDR2 (germline): MGHRA, YSYEKL. The CDR3 consists of 16 residues.

The J gene is TRBJ2-7, the V gene TRBV6-1; TCRdb lists TRBD2, though no DNA is available to test this call. The CDR3 has 14 amino acids. Looked up from germline, CDR1 is MNHNS and CDR2 is SASEGT. This CDR3 is CASGTSGGDYEQYF.

The chain has TRBV4-1 and TRBJ1-3. The CDR3 runs 14 residues. Germline CDR1 reads MGHRA; CDR2 reads YSYEKL. The CDR3 is CASSQPAGGNTIYF.

The rearrangement uses TRBV28 and TRBJ2-7; TCRdb returns TRBD2, unconfirmable since there is no DNA. The germline CDR1 and CDR2 sequences are MDHEN and SYDVKM. This CDR3 has 16 amino acids. CDR3 sequence: CASSSQTSGSPYEQYF.

CDR3 in amino acids: CAIRAPGGNTEAFF. V usage is TRBV10-3 and J usage is TRBJ1-1; absent DNA, TCRdb's TRBD1 call cannot be checked. Germline V gene lookup returns CDR1 ENHRY and CDR2 SYGVKD. The CDR3 loop spans 14 amino acids.